This T cell receptor (beta chain) was observed in a study of T cells after yellow fever vaccination. This clonotype showed up many times. TCRdb fed the 5' RACE reads into MiXCR, producing one record per CDR3 protein. The sample includes almost 70,000 distinct CDR3 sequences, 5% to 6.5% of them seen just once. V was pared by 5 bases and J by 8 bases, with 4 bases of the junction left unmatched. The CDR3 has 13 residues. This clonotype originated in a man aged 18-30 years who received the YFV17D yellow fever vaccine. The specimen was CD4+ T cells sorted from PBMCs, collected about 2 weeks after the first yellow fever vaccination. The chain is built from TRBV12-3 or TRBV12-4 and TRBJ1-4; 8 bases are shared with TRBD1. In DNA, the CDR3 is TGTGCCAGCAGTCGACAGGGGCGGGAAAAACTGTTTTTT. Encoded protein: CASSRQGREKLFF.